These 6 T cell receptor beta chains were all obtained from the same sample, sequenced in a study of graft-versus-host responses after intestinal transplantation. Researchers processed graft tissue to release intraepithelial and lamina propria lymphocytes. The table came from immunoSEQ multiplex PCR; TCRdb's copy has only in-frame clones and leaves some out. The sample lists around 37,000 clones, roughly 90% occurring once. Sample: ileum tissue, taken around 200 days after intestinal transplant. The source of these receptors is a human patient who received an intestinal transplant, so some T cells may come from the graft donor.

The gene calls are TRBV5-5 and TRBJ2-5; tentatively, D is TRBD1 (6 bases). Between the trimmed V and J ends, which lost 7 bases and 5 bases, there was a span of 18 bases. Per the germline V gene, CDR1 is SGHKS and CDR2 is YYEKEE (reference sequence). The CDR3 is made up of 14 amino acids. This CDR3 is CASSIRQGRETQYF. As DNA, the CDR3 is TGTGCCAGCTCCATTCGGCAGGGGCGGGAGACCCAGTACTTC.

The V gene is TRBV6-1, the J gene TRBJ2-7; D not certain. The germline V gene has CDR1 MNHNS and CDR2 SASEGT. V shed 0 bases and J shed 2 bases, with 5 bases lying between them. This CDR3 contains 13 residues. The CDR3 bases are TGTGCCAGCAGTGAAGCTCTGACCTACGAGCAGTACTTC. This encodes CASSEALTYEQYF.

The V and J genes are TRBV7-9 and TRBJ1-4; D not certain. This CDR3 region has 17 residues. V lost 1 base and J 4 bases, leaving 16 bases between the germline ends. The V gene's germline CDR1 is SEHNR and CDR2 FQNEAQ (reference sequence). The CDR3 DNA sequence: TGTGCCAGCAGCTTAGGAAGACACGGTTACTTTAATGAAAAACTGTTTTTT. Amino acid sequence: CASSLGRHGYFNEKLFF.

The chain recombines TRBV6-1 with TRBJ2-1; TRBD2 agrees at 11 bases. V lost 7 bases, J lost 3 bases, and 5 bases stayed unmatched. The CDR3 is 15 amino acids. Germline CDR1 reads MNHNS; CDR2 reads SASEGT. The CDR3 DNA is TGTGCCAGCACCTTGGGACTAGCGGACTACAATGAGCAGTTCTTC. This sequence encodes CASTLGLADYNEQFF.

This clone was seen only a few times. The J gene is TRBJ2-3, the V gene TRBV18; tentative D call: TRBD1 (6 bases). The germline V gene encodes CDR1 KGHSH and CDR2 LQKENI. The CDR3 spans 13 residues. Trimming shortened V by 5 bases and J by 5 bases, and 11 bases separated the two germline ends. The CDR3: CASSSTGLDTQYF. DNA of the CDR3: TGTGCCAGCTCATCTACAGGGTTAGATACGCAGTATTTT.

This clone was detected only a few times. The chain uses TRBV7-6 and TRBJ1-4; tentatively, D is TRBD1 (6 bases). V lost 3 bases to trimming and J lost 7 bases, with 6 bases between them. Germline CDR1 and CDR2: SGHVS and FNYEAQ. This CDR3 contains 12 residues. The CDR3 protein is CASSFRGEKLFF. As DNA, the CDR3 is TGTGCCAGCAGCTTCAGGGGTGAAAAACTGTTTTTT.